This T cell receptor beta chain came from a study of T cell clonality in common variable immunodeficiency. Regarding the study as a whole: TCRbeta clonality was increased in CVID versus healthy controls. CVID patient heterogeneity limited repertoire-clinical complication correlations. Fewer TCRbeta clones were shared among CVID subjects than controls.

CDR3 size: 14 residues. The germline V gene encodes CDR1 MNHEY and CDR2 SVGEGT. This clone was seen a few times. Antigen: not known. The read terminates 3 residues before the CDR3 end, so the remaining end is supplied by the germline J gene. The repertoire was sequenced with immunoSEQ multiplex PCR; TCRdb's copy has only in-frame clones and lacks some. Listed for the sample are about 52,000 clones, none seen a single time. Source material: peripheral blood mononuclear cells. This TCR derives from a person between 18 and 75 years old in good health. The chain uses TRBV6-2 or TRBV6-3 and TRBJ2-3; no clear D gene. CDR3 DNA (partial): TGTGCCAGCAGTTACTCGAGGTACCAAGAGACG. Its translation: CASSYSRYQET. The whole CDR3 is CASSYSRYQETQYF.